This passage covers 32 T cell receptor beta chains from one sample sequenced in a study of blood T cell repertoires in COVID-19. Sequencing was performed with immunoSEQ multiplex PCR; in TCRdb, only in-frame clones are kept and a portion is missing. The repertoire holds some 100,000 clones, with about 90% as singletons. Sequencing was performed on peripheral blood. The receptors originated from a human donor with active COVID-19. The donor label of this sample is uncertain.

CDR3: CASSIGGWGTDTQYF. The CDR3 DNA reads TGTGCCAGTAGTATAGGCGGCTGGGGCACAGATACGCAGTATTTT. The rearrangement uses TRBV19 and TRBJ2-3; D unresolved. Trimming took 1 base from V and 1 from J, leaving 9 bases between them. Germline values: CDR1 LNHDA, CDR2 SQIVND (reference sequence). The CDR3 consists of 15 residues.

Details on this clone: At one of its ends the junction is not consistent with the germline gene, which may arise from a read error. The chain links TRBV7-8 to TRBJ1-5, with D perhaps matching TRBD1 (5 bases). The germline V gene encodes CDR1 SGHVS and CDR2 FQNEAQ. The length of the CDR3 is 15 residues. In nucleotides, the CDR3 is TGTGCCAGCAGCTTAAGTTCAGGGTCCAATAAGCCCCAGCATTTT. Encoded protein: CASSLSSGSNKPQHF.

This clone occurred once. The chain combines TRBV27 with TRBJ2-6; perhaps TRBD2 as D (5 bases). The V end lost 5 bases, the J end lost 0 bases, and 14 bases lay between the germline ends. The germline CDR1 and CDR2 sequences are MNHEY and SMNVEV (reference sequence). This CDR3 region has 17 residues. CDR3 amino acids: CASSMHRGSSGANVLTF. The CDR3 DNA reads TGTGCCAGCAGTATGCACCGCGGGTCCTCTGGGGCCAACGTCCTGACTTTC. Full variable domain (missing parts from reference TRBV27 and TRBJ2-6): EAQVTQNPRYLITVTGKKLTVTCSQNMNHEYMSWYRQDPGLGLRQIYYSMNVEVTDKGDVPEGYKVSRKEKRNFPLILESPSPNQTSLYFCASSMHRGSSGANVLTFGAGSRLTVL.

CDR3: CASSQGTSGNNEQFF. DNA of the CDR3: TGTGCCAGCTCTCAAGGGACTAGCGGCAACAATGAGCAGTTCTTC. The rearrangement joins TRBV18 to TRBJ2-1; 11 nucleotides align to TRBD2. The CDR3 has 15 residues. CDR1 and CDR2 (germline): KGHSH, LQKENI. Trimming at V came to 6 bases and at J to 5 bases, leaving 6 bases not matched to a gene.

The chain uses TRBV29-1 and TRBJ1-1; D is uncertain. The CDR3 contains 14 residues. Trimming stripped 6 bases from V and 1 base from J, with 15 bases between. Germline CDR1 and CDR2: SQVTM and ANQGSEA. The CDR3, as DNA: TGCAGCGTCTCTGTAGCGGGTTCGAACACTGAAGCTTTCTTT. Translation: CSVSVAGSNTEAFF.

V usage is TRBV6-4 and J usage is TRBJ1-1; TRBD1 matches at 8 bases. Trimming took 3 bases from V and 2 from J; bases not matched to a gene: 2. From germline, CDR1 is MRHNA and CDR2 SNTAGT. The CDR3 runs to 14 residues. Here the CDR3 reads CASSEGQGNTEAFF. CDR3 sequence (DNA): TGTGCCAGCAGTGAAGGACAGGGAAACACTGAAGCTTTCTTT.

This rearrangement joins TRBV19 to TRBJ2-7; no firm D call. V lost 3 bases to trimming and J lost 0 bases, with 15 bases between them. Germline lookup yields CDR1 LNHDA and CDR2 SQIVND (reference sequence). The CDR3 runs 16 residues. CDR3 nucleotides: TGTGCCAGTAGTATTGGATTGCAGGATTCCTCCTACGAGCAGTACTTC. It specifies CASSIGLQDSSYEQYF.

The CDR3 nucleotides read TGTGCCAGCAGTTACTCGAAGTCAAGGCTCGGGACAACTAATGAAAAACTGTTTTTT. Its protein is CASSYSKSRLGTTNEKLFF. This chain links TRBV6-2 or TRBV6-3 with TRBJ1-4; D is unclear. The germline gives CDR1 MNHEY, CDR2 SVGEGT. Trimming removed 0 bases from V and 0 bases from J, with 17 bases in between. This CDR3 contains 19 residues.

The CDR3 sequence: CASSADRDGTGELFF. As DNA, the CDR3 is TGTGCCAGCAGCGCGGACAGGGACGGTACCGGGGAGCTGTTTTTT. V gene TRBV7-9 combines with J gene TRBJ2-2; 8 bases align to TRBD1. Germline V lookup: CDR1 SEHNR, CDR2 FQNEAQ (reference sequence). The CDR3 has 15 amino acids. Trimming at V came to 5 bases and at J to 5 bases, leaving 7 bases not matched to a gene.

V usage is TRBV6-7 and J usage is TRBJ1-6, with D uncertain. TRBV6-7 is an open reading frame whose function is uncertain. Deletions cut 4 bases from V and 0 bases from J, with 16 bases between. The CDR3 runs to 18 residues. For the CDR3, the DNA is TGTGCCAGCAGTTGTGAACCCCTACCTAGCTCCTATAATTCACCCCTCCACTTT. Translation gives CASSCEPLPSSYNSPLHF.

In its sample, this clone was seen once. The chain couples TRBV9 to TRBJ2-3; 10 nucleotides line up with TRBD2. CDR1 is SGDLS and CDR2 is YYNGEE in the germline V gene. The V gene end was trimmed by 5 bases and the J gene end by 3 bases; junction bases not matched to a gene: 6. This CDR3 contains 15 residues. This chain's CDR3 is CASRPSGGGTDTQYF. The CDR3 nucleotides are TGTGCCAGCAGGCCTAGCGGGGGTGGGACAGATACGCAGTATTTT.

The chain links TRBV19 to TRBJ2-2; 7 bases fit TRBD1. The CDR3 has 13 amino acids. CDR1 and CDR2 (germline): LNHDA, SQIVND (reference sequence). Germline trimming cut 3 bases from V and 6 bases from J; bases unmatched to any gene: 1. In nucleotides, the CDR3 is TGTGCCAGTAGTATTACAGGGGCCGGGGAGCTGTTTTTT. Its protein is CASSITGAGELFF.

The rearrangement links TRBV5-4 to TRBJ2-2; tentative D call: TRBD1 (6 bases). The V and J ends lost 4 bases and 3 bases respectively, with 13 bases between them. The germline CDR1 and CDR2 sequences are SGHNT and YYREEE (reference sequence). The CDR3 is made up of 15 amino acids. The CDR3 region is CASSPDRQDTGELFF. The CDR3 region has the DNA TGTGCCAGCAGCCCGGACAGACAGGACACCGGGGAGCTGTTTTTT.

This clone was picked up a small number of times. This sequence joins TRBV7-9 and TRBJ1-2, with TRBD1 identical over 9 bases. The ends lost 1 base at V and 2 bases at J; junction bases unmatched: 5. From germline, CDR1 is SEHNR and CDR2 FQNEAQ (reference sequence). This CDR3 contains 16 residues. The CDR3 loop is CASSLERGQGNYGYTF. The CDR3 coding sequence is TGTGCCAGCAGCTTAGAACGAGGACAGGGGAACTATGGCTACACCTTC.

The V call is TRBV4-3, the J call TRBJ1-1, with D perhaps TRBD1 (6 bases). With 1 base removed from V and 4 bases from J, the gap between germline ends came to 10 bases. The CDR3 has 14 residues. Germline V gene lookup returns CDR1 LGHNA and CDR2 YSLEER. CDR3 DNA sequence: TGCGCCAGCAGCCAAGTAGGCAGGGGCACTGAAGCTTTCTTT. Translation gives CASSQVGRGTEAFF.

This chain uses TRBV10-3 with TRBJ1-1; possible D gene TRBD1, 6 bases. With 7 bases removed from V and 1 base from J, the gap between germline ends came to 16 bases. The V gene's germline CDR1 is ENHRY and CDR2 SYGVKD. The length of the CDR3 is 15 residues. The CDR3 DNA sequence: TGTGCCATCACGTTCGGGACACAACCGAACACTGAAGCTTTCTTT. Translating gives CAITFGTQPNTEAFF.

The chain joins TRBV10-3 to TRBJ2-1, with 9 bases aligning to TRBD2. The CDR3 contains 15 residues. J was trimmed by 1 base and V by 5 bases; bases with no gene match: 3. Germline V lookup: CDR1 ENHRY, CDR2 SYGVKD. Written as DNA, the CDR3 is TGTGCCATCAGTCCTAGCGGGGAGTCCTACAATGAGCAGTTCTTC. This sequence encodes CAISPSGESYNEQFF.

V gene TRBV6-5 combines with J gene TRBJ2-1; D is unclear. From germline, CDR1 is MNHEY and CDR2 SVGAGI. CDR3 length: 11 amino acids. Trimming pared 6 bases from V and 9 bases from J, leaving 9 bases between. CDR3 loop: CASSPFPEQFF. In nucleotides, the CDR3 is TGTGCCAGCAGCCCCTTCCCTGAGCAGTTCTTC.

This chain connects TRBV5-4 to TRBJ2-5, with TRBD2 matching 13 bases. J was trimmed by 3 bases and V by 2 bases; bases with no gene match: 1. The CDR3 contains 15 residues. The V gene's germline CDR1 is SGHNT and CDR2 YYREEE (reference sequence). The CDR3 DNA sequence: TGTGCCAGCAGCTTTGGACTAGCGGGGGAAGAGACCCAGTACTTC. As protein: CASSFGLAGEETQYF.

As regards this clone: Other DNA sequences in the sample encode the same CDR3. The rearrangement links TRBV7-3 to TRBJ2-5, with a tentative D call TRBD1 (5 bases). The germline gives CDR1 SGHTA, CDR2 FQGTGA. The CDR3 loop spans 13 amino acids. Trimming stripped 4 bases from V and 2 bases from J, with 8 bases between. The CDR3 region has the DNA TGTGCCAGCAGCTCCACAGGACAAGAGACCCAGTACTTC. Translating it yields CASSSTGQETQYF.

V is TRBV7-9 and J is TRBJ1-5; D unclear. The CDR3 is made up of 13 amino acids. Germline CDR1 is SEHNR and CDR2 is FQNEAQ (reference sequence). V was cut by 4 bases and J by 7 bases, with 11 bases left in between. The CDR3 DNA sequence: TGTGCCAGCAGCTCGGAGGGTGAGCAGCCCCAGCATTTT. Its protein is CASSSEGEQPQHF.

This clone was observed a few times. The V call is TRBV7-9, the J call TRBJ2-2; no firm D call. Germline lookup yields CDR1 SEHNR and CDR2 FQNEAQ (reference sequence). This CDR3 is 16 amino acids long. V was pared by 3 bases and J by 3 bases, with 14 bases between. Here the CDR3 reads CASSFSLSRDTGELFF. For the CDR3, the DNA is TGTGCCAGCAGCTTTTCCCTATCCCGGGACACCGGGGAGCTGTTTTTT.

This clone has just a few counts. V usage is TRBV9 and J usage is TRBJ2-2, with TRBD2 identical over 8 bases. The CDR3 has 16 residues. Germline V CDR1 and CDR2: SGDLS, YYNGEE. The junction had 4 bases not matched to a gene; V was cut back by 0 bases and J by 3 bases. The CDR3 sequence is CASSVAAGGYTGELFF. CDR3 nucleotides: TGTGCCAGCAGCGTAGCTGCGGGGGGATACACCGGGGAGCTGTTTTTT.

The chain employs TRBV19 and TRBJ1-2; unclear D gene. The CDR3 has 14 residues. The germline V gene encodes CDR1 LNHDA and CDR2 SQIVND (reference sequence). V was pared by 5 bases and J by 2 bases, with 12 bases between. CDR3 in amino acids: CASSWPGFNYGYTF. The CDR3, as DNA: TGTGCCAGTAGTTGGCCGGGTTTCAACTATGGCTACACCTTC.

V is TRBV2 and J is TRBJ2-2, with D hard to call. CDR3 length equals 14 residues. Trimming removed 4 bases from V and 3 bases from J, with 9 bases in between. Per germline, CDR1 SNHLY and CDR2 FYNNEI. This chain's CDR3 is CASSGDLDTGELFF. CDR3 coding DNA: TGTGCCAGCAGTGGTGACTTAGACACCGGGGAGCTGTTTTTT.

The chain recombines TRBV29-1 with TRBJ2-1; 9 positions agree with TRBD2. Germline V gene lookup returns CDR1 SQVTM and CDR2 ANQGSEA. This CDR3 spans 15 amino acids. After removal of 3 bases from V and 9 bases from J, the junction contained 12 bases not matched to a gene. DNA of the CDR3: TGCAGCGTTGATGCGCTAGCGGGGCGTTCGGGTGAGCAGTTCTTC. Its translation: CSVDALAGRSGEQFF.

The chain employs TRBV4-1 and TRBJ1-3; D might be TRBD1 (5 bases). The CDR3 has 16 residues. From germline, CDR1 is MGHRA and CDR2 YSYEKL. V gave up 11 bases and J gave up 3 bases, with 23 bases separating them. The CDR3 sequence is CAPRVFGRVSGNTIYF. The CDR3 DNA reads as TGCGCCCCGCGCGTGTTTGGCAGGGTGAGTGGAAACACCATATATTTT.

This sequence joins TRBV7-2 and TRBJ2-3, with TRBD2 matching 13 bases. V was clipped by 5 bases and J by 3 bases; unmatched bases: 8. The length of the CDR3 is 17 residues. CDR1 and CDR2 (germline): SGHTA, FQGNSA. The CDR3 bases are TGTGCCAGCAGCCAAAGGGGACTAGCGGGGATTACAGATACGCAGTATTTT. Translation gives CASSQRGLAGITDTQYF.

CDR3 sequence: CASSLAPDMNTEAFF. CDR3 nucleotide sequence: TGCGCCAGCAGCTTGGCCCCAGACATGAACACTGAAGCTTTCTTT. This sequence joins TRBV5-1 and TRBJ1-1, with unresolved D. Looked up from germline, CDR1 is SGHRS and CDR2 is YFSETQ. There are 15 residues in the CDR3. V was pared by 0 bases and J by 0 bases, with 9 bases between. The entire variable domain, with the rest obtained from reference TRBV5-1 and TRBJ1-1, is as follows: KAGVTQTPRYLIKTRGQQVTLSCSPISGHRSVSWYQQTPGQGLQFLFEYFSETQRNKGNFPGRFSGRQFSNSRSEMNVSTLELGDSALYLCASSLAPDMNTEAFFGQGTRLTVV.

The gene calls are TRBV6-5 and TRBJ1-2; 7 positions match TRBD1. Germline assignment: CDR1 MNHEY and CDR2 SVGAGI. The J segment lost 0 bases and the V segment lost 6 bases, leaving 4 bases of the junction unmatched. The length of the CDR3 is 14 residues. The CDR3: CASRRQGANYGYTF. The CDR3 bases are TGTGCCAGCAGGCGACAGGGAGCTAACTATGGCTACACCTTC.

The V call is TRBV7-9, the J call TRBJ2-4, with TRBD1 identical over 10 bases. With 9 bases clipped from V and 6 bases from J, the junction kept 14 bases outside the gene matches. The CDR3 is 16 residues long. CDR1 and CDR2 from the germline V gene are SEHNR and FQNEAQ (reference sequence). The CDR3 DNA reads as TGTGCCAGGGAAATGGACAGGGGGTTTCATATAAACATTCAGTACTTC. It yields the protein CAREMDRGFHINIQYF.

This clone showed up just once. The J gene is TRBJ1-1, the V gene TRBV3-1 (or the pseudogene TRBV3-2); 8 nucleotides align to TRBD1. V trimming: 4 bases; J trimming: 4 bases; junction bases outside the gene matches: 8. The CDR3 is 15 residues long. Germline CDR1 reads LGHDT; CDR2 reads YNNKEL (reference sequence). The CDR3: CASSPRDRRGTEAFF. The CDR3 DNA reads TGTGCCAGCAGCCCTCGGGACAGGAGGGGCACTGAAGCTTTCTTT.